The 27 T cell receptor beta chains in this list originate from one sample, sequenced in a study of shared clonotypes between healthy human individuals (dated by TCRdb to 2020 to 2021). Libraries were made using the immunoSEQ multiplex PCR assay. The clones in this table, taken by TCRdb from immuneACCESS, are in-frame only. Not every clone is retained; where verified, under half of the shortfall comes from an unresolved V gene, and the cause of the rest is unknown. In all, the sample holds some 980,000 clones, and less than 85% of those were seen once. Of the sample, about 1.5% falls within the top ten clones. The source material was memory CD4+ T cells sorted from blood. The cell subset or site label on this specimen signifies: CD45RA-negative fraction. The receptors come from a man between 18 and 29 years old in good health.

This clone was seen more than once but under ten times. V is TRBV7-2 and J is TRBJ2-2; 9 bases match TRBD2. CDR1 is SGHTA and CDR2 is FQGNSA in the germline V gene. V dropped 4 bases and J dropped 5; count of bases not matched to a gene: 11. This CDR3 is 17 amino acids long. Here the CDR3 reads CASSYHGGLAGTGELFF. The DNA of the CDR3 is TGTGCCAGCAGCTACCACGGGGGGCTAGCGGGGACCGGGGAGCTGTTTTTT.

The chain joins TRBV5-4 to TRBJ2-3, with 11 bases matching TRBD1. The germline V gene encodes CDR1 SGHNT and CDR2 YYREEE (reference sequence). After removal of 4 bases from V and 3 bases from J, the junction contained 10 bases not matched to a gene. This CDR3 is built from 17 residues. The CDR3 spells CASSLDRTGGVTDTQYF. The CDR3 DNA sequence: TGTGCCAGCAGCCTAGACCGGACAGGGGGCGTAACAGATACGCAGTATTTT.

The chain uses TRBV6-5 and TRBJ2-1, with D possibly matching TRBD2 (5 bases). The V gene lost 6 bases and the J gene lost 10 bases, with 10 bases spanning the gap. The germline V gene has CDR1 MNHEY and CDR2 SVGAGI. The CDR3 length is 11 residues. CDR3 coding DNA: TGTGCCAGCAGGAATGGAGGAGAGCAGTTCTTC. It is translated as CASRNGGEQFF.

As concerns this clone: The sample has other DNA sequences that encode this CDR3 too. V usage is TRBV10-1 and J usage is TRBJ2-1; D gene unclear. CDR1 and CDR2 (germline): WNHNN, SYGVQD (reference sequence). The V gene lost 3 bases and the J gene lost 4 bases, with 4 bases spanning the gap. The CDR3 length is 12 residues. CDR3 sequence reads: CASSDGYNEQFF. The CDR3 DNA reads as TGCGCCAGCAGTGACGGGTACAATGAGCAGTTCTTC.

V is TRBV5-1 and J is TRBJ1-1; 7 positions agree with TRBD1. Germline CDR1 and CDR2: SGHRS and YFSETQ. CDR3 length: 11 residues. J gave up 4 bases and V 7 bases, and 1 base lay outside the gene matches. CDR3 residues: CASGDSTEAFF. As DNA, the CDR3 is TGCGCCAGCGGGGACAGCACTGAAGCTTTCTTT.

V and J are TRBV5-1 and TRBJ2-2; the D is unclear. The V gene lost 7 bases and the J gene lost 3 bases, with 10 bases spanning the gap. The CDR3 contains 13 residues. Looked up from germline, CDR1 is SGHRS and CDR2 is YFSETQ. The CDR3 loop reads CASSRAYTGELFF. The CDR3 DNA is TGCGCCAGCTCCAGAGCCTACACCGGGGAGCTGTTTTTT.

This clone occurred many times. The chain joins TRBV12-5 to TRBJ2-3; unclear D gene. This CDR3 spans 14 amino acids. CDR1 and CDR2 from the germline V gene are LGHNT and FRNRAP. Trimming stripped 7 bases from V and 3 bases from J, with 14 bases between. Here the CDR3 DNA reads TGTGCTAGTGCCTGGGGAACGATTACAGATACGCAGTATTTT. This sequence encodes CASAWGTITDTQYF.

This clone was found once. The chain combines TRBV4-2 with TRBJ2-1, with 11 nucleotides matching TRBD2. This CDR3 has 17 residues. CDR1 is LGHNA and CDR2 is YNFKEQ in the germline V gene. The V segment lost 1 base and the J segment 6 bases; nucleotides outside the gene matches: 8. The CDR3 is CASSQGLAGGGGNEQFF. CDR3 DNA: TGTGCCAGCAGCCAAGGCCTAGCGGGGGGAGGTGGCAATGAGCAGTTCTTC.

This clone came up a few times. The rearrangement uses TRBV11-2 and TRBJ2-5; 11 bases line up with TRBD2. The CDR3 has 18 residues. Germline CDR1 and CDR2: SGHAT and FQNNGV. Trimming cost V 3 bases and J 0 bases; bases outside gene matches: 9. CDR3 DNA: TGTGCCAGCAGCTTGGGACTAGCGGCCGAGAGGTACCAAGAGACCCAGTACTTC. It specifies CASSLGLAAERYQETQYF. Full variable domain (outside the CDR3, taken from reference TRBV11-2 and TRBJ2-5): EAGVAQSPRYKIIEKRQSVAFWCNPISGHATLYWYQQILGQGPKLLIQFQNNGVVDDSQLPKDRFSAERLKGVDSTLKIQPAKLEDSAVYLCASSLGLAAERYQETQYFGPGTRLLVL.

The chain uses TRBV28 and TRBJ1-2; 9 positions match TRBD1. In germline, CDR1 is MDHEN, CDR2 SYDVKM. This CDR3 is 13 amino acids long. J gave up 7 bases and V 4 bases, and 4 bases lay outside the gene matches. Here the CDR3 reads CASSSGTGFGYTF. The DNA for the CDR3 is TGTGCCAGCAGTTCCGGGACAGGGTTTGGCTACACCTTC.

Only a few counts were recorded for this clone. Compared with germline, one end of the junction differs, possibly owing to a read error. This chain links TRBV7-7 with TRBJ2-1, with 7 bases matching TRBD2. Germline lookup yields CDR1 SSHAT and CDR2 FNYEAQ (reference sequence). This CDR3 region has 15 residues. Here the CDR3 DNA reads TGTGCTAGCAGCCCTGGGCGCGGGAGTCACAATGAGCAGTTCTTC. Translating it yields CASSPGRGSHNEQFF.

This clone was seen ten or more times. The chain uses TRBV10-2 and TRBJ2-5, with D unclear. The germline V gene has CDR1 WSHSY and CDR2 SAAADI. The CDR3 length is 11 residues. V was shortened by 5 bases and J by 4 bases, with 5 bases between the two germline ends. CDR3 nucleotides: TGCGCCAGCAGTCAGGCAGAGACCCAGTACTTC. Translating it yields CASSQAETQYF.

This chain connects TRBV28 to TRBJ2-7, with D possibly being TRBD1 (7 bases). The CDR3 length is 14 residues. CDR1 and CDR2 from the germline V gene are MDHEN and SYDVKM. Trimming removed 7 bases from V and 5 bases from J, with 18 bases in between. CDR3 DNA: TGTGCCAGCAACAACAGGGGAGGCACCGACGAGCAGTACTTC. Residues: CASNNRGGTDEQYF.

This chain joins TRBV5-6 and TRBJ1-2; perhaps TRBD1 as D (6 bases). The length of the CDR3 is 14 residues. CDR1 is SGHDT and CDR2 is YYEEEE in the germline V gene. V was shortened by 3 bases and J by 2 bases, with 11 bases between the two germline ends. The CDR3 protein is CASSSDGTNYGYTF. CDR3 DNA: TGTGCCAGCAGCTCGGACGGGACAAACTATGGCTACACCTTC. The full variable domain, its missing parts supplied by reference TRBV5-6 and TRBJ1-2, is DAGVTQSPTHLIKTRGQQVTLRCSPKSGHDTVSWYQQALGQGPQFIFQYYEEEERQRGNFPDRFSGHQFPNYSSELNVNALLLGDSALYLCASSSDGTNYGYTFGSGTRLTVV.

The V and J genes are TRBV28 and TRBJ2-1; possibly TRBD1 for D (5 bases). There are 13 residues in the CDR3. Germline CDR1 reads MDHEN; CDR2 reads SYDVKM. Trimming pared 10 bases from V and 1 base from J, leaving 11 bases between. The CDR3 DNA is TGTGCCACCATAGGGGATTCCTACAATGAGCAGTTCTTC. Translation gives CATIGDSYNEQFF.

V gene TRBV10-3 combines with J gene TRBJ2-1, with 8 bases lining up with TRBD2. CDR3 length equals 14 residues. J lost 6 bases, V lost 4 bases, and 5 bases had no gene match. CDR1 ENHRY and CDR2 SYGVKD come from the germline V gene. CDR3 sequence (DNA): TGTGCCATCAGTGGGACTAGCTTCGGCAATGAGCAGTTCTTC. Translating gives CAISGTSFGNEQFF.

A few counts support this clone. DNA of the CDR3: TGTGCCAGCAGTTGGAATAGGGACAGTTTTATAGACACTGAAGCTTTCTTT. It specifies CASSWNRDSFIDTEAFF. This rearrangement joins TRBV27 to TRBJ1-1, with 7 bases identical to TRBD1. From germline, CDR1 is MNHEY and CDR2 SMNVEV (reference sequence). The CDR3 runs 17 residues. V lost 4 bases and J lost 3; bases outside the gene matches: 14.

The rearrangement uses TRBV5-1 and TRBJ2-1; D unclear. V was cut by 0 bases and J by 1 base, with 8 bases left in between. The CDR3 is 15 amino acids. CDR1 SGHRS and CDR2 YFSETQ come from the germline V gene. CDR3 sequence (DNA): TGCGCCAGCAGCTTGGCATCGCAATCCTACAATGAGCAGTTCTTC. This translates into CASSLASQSYNEQFF.

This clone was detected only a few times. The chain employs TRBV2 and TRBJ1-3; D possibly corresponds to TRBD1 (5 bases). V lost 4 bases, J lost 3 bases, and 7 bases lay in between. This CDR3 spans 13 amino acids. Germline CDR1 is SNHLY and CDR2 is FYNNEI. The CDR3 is CASSGQIGNTIYF. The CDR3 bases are TGTGCCAGCAGTGGACAGATTGGAAACACCATATATTTT.

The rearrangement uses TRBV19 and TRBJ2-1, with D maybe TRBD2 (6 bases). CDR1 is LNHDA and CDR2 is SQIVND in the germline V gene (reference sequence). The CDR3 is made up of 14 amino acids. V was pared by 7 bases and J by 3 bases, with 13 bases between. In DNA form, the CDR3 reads TGTGCCAGTAATCCGATCGGGAGCTACAATGAGCAGTTCTTC. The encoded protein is CASNPIGSYNEQFF.

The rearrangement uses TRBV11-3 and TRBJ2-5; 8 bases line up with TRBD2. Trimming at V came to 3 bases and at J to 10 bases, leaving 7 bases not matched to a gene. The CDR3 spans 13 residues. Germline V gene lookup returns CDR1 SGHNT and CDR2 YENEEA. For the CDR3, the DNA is TGTGCCAGCAGCTTTTTCCCGGGAGGGGACCAGTACTTC. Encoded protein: CASSFFPGGDQYF.

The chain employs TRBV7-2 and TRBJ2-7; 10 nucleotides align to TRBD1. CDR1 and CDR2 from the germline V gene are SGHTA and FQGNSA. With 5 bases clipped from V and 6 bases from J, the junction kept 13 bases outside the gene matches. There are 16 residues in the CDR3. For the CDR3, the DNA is TGTGCCAGCAGCACCAGGGACAGGGGTCGATTGGGCGAGCAGTACTTC. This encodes CASSTRDRGRLGEQYF.

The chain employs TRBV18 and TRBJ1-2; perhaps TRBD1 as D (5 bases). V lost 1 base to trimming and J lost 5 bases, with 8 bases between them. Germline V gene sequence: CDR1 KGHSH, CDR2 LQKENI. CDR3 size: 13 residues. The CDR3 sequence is CASSPRREYGYTF. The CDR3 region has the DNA TGTGCCAGCTCACCACGCAGGGAATATGGCTACACCTTC.

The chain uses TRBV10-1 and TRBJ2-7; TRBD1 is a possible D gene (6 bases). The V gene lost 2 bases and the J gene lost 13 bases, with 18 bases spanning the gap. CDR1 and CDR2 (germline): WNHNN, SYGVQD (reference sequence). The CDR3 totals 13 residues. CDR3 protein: CASSEMVGGQSYF. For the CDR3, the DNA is TGCGCCAGCAGTGAGATGGTCGGAGGACAGAGTTACTTC.

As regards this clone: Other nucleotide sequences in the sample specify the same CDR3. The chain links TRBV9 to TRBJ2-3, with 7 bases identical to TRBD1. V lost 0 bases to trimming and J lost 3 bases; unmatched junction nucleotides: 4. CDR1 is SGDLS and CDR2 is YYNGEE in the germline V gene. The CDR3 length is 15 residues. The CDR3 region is CASSVGQGGTDTQYF. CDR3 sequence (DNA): TGTGCCAGCAGCGTAGGACAGGGCGGTACAGATACGCAGTATTTT. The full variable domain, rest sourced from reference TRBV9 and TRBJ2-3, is DSGVTQTPKHLITATGQRVTLRCSPRSGDLSVYWYQQSLDQGLQFLIQYYNGEERAKGNILERFSAQQFPDLHSELNLSSLELGDSALYFCASSVGQGGTDTQYFGPGTRLTVL.

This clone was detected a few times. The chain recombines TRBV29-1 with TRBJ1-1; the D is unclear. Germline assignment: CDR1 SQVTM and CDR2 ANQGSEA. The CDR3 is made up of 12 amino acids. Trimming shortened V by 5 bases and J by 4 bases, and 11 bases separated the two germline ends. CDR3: CSVQTGSTEAFF. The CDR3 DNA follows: TGCAGCGTTCAGACCGGGAGCACTGAAGCTTTCTTT.

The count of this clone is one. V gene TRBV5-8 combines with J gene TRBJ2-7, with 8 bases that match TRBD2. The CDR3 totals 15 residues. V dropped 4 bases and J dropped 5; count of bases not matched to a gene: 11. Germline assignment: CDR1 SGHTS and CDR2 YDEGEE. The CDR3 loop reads CASSPRTSNPHEQYF. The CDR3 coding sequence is TGTGCCAGCAGCCCGCGGACTAGCAACCCCCACGAGCAGTACTTC.